This passage covers 26 T cell receptor beta chains from one sample sequenced in a study of human T cells and chemical hapten exposure (dated by TCRdb to about 2021). According to the study, the label for this sample's time point signals: patch test 1, 2 weeks after DPC sensitization. The treatment or condition label for this specimen denotes: therapeutic diphenylcyclopropenone sensitization with weekly scalp DPC. The library was prepared using RACE. The sample was run on a NextSeq 500. TCRdb cleaned the public reads at Q25 with fastp, built clones with MiXCR and kept in-frame beta chains. Each record represents a unique CDR3 protein, reported with the most common genes and DNA among its rows. This sample has 350,000 or so distinct CDR3 sequences in its table, and about 7% of those were observed once. More than 7% of the sample is in the top ten clones. Sequenced material: whole blood, taken in connection with sensitization to the hapten diphenylcyclopropenone (DPC). The receptors stem from a woman aged 18-30 years with alopecia areata. Some clones in this sample may be carry-over from other donors' samples.

The V gene is TRBV12-3 or TRBV12-4, the J gene TRBJ1-2; D unresolved. V was cut by 6 bases and J by 8 bases, with 16 bases left in between. CDR3 length: 13 residues. CDR3: CASRPARRPGYTF. CDR3 nucleotide sequence: TGTGCCAGCAGGCCTGCAAGGAGGCCGGGCTACACCTTC.

CDR3 in DNA: TGTGCCAGCAGAACGGGACAGGGTACGGCTTTCTTT. Translated: CASRTGQGTAFF. The gene calls are TRBV11-2 and TRBJ1-1; 9 bases map to TRBD1. V lost 6 bases, J lost 11 bases, and 7 bases stayed unmatched. The CDR3 length is 12 residues. CDR1 is SGHAT and CDR2 is FQNNGV in the germline V gene.

This clonotype was detected only a few times. The chain is built from TRBV7-2 and TRBJ2-7; either TRBD1 or TRBD2 may supply D (6 bases each). CDR1 SGHTA and CDR2 FQGNSA come from the germline V gene. V gave up 5 bases and J gave up 7 bases, with 18 bases separating them. The CDR3 is made up of 14 amino acids. CDR3 in amino acids: CASSPDSAGGEQYF. The CDR3 DNA follows: TGTGCCAGCAGCCCGGACAGCGCTGGAGGGGAGCAGTACTTC.

This clonotype was seen ten or more times. The chain employs TRBV6-2 or TRBV6-3 and TRBJ1-1; TRBD1 matches at 7 bases. Germline V gene lookup returns CDR1 MNHEY and CDR2 SVGEGT. The V gene end was trimmed by 4 bases and the J gene end by 2 bases; junction bases not matched to a gene: 10. This CDR3 contains 16 residues. The CDR3 sequence: CASSWTGRSGNTEAFF. The CDR3 DNA reads as TGTGCCAGCAGTTGGACAGGACGTTCGGGAAACACTGAAGCTTTCTTT.

This clonotype was seen many times. The V call is TRBV7-2, the J call TRBJ2-3, with D unclear. Germline CDR1 and CDR2: SGHTA and FQGNSA. V was pared by 5 bases and J by 2 bases, with 11 bases between. CDR3 length: 14 residues. The CDR3 DNA is TGTGCCAGCAGCCCCCCGCAGAACACAGATACGCAGTATTTT. It codes for CASSPPQNTDTQYF.

V gene TRBV7-9 combines with J gene TRBJ2-1; tentatively, D is TRBD2 (7 bases). Germline V gene sequence: CDR1 SEHNR, CDR2 FQNEAQ (reference sequence). This CDR3 comprises 14 residues. Trimming took 3 bases from V and 9 from J, leaving 15 bases between them. For the CDR3, the DNA is TGTGCCAGCAGCTTGAACGGGGGGCCCGGTGAGCAGTTCTTC. Its protein product is CASSLNGGPGEQFF.

In its sample, this clonotype was seen many times. The chain uses TRBV7-2 and TRBJ2-3; D is perhaps TRBD1 or TRBD2 (5 bases each). Germline values: CDR1 SGHTA, CDR2 FQGNSA. V was pared by 5 bases and J by 4 bases, with 13 bases between. This CDR3 is built from 14 residues. DNA of the CDR3: TGTGCCAGCAGCCCAAGTCTGGGGGCAGATACGCAGTATTTT. It encodes CASSPSLGADTQYF.

This clonotype was observed at least ten times. DNA for the CDR3: TGTGCCAGCAGCAAAGAAACCGCGGGACAAGGACTAGCCAAAAACATTCAGTACTTC. This codes for CASSKETAGQGLAKNIQYF. The chain recombines TRBV21-1 with TRBJ2-4; the table's D call of TRBD1 was not tested on the DNA. TRBV21-1 is a documented pseudogene. This CDR3 region has 19 residues.

The chain carries TRBV6-1 and TRBJ1-2; no firm D call. CDR1 and CDR2 (germline): MNHNS, SASEGT. CDR3 size: 17 residues. The V and J ends lost 6 bases and 2 bases respectively, with 22 bases between them. Here the CDR3 reads CASRLGVYSSSNYGYTF. The CDR3, as DNA: TGTGCCAGCAGATTGGGCGTGTACAGTTCCTCAAACTATGGCTACACCTTC.

This clonotype is labeled medium-sized. CDR3 nucleotides: TGTGCCAGCAGCTCGGGGACAGCCAGTAATCAGCCCCAGCATTTT. This translates into CASSSGTASNQPQHF. This chain uses TRBV5-6 with TRBJ1-5; 7 bases agree with TRBD1. This CDR3 has 15 amino acids. V lost 3 bases to trimming and J lost 4 bases; unmatched junction nucleotides: 7. Germline CDR1 and CDR2: SGHDT and YYEEEE. The variable domain in full, with the rest retrieved from reference TRBV5-6 and TRBJ1-5, is DAGVTQSPTHLIKTRGQQVTLRCSPKSGHDTVSWYQQALGQGPQFIFQYYEEEERQRGNFPDRFSGHQFPNYSSELNVNALLLGDSALYLCASSSGTASNQPQHFGDGTRLSIL.

The V gene is TRBV6-4, the J gene TRBJ2-3; 13 nucleotides align to TRBD2. The CDR3 covers 16 residues. The V gene's germline CDR1 is MRHNA and CDR2 SNTAGT. Losses at the gene ends were 5 bases for V and 5 bases for J; bases not matched to a gene: 7. The CDR3 loop is CASSNTSGGDQDTQYF. CDR3 nucleotide sequence: TGTGCCAGCAGTAACACTAGCGGGGGGGATCAAGATACGCAGTATTTT.

The CDR3 protein is CASSLAGDSEAFF. The CDR3 coding sequence is TGTGCCAGCAGTTTAGCGGGGGACTCTGAAGCTTTCTTT. The chain carries TRBV12-3 or TRBV12-4 and TRBJ1-1; D is perhaps TRBD1 (5 bases). V dropped 0 bases and J dropped 6 bases, with 8 bases sitting between them. CDR3 length: 13 residues.

The chain employs TRBV13 and TRBJ1-1, with a weak D call TRBD1 (6 bases). CDR1 and CDR2 from the germline V gene are PRHDT and FYEKMQ (reference sequence). Trimming removed 3 bases at V and 0 bases at J, with 14 bases between. The CDR3 is 16 amino acids. This CDR3 is CASSLQGPILNTEAFF. CDR3 nucleotide sequence: TGTGCCAGCAGCTTGCAGGGGCCGATCTTGAACACTGAAGCTTTCTTT.

J is TRBJ1-4 and V is TRBV28, with 7 bases matching TRBD1. The germline CDR1 and CDR2 sequences are MDHEN and SYDVKM. This CDR3 has 14 residues. Germline trimming cut 5 bases from V and 7 bases from J; bases unmatched to any gene: 7. CDR3 amino acids: CASSAGTVTEKLFF. The CDR3 bases are TGTGCCAGCAGTGCCGGGACAGTGACTGAAAAACTGTTTTTT.

The chain employs TRBV7-9 and TRBJ1-2, with D unclear. Deletions cut 0 bases from V and 3 bases from J, with 8 bases between. Germline CDR1 reads SEHNR; CDR2 reads FQNEAQ (reference sequence). The CDR3 totals 14 residues. CDR3 loop: CASSLAYRDYGYTF. CDR3 nucleotides: TGTGCCAGCAGCTTAGCGTACAGAGACTATGGCTACACCTTC.

The table lists this clonotype with many counts. The chain joins TRBV7-2 to TRBJ1-2; TRBD1 aligns across 10 bases. The CDR3 consists of 14 residues. Germline V gives CDR1 SGHTA, CDR2 FQGNSA. V lost 4 bases and J lost 6; bases outside the gene matches: 5. The CDR3 protein is CASSSRQGANGYTF. The CDR3, as DNA: TGTGCCAGCAGCTCCCGACAGGGGGCGAATGGCTACACCTTC.

This clonotype was seen a handful of times. The chain is built from TRBV20-1 and TRBJ2-3; D uncertain. V lost 4 bases to trimming and J lost 2 bases, with 4 bases between them. The germline gives CDR1 DFQATT, CDR2 SNEGSKA (reference sequence). The length of the CDR3 is 11 residues. DNA for the CDR3: TGCAGTGCTACTTACACAGATACGCAGTATTTT. It translates to CSATYTDTQYF.

The chain links TRBV5-6 to TRBJ2-3; no clear D. This CDR3 is 13 amino acids long. Germline CDR1 SGHDT, CDR2 YYEEEE. Trimming pared 4 bases from V and 2 bases from J, leaving 8 bases between. The CDR3 DNA reads as TGTGCCAGCAGCCAGAACCCCACAGATACGCAGTATTTT. Amino acids: CASSQNPTDTQYF.

This clonotype came up many times. The V call is TRBV2, the J call TRBJ2-3; weak D call: TRBD2 (5 bases). The germline V and J ends were trimmed by 6 bases and 3 bases, with 7 bases remaining between them. Germline lookup yields CDR1 SNHLY and CDR2 FYNNEI. The length of the CDR3 is 12 residues. CDR3 loop: CASRDLTDTQYF. DNA of the CDR3: TGTGCCAGCAGGGACTTAACAGATACGCAGTATTTT.

The chain has TRBV11-1 and TRBJ2-7; 7 bases are a match to TRBD1. This CDR3 comprises 13 residues. V dropped 1 base and J dropped 5; count of bases not matched to a gene: 2. From germline, CDR1 is SGHAT and CDR2 FQDESV (reference sequence). Here the CDR3 reads CASSLDRGHEQYF. CDR3 bases: TGTGCCAGCAGCTTAGACAGGGGCCACGAGCAGTACTTC. Filled out from reference TRBV11-1 and TRBJ2-7, the complete variable domain reads EAEVAQSPRYKITEKSQAVAFWCDPISGHATLYWYRQILGQGPELLVQFQDESVVDDSQLPKDRFSAERLKGVDSTLKIQPAELGDSAMYLCASSLDRGHEQYFGPGTRLTVT.

This clonotype was counted ten times or more. J is TRBJ2-3 and V is TRBV7-8; 8 nucleotides line up with TRBD2. The V gene's germline CDR1 is SGHVS and CDR2 FQNEAQ. V shed 1 base, J shed 4 bases, and the junction held 10 bases outside the gene matches. The CDR3 length is 17 residues. This CDR3 reads CASSLGGSGVFADTQYF. DNA of the CDR3: TGTGCCAGCAGCTTAGGAGGTAGCGGGGTGTTCGCAGATACGCAGTATTTT.

This clonotype has a count of ten or more. The V and J genes are TRBV6-5 and TRBJ1-1, with D possibly being TRBD1 (5 bases). The CDR3 is 15 residues long. Between the trimmed V and J ends, which lost 6 bases and 6 bases, there was a span of 20 bases. Germline CDR1 and CDR2: MNHEY and SVGAGI. CDR3 amino acids: CASRGTPAGGPEAFF. The CDR3 nucleotides are TGTGCCAGCAGGGGGACCCCGGCGGGCGGGCCTGAAGCTTTCTTT.

This clonotype was seen only a few times. The gene calls are TRBV6-1 and TRBJ2-2; perhaps D is TRBD1 or TRBD2 (5 bases each). Between the trimmed V and J ends, which lost 4 bases and 2 bases, there was a span of 11 bases. The germline V gene encodes CDR1 MNHNS and CDR2 SASEGT. The CDR3 extends over 15 amino acids. The CDR3: CASSVQRTNTGELFF. CDR3 sequence (DNA): TGTGCCAGCAGTGTCCAGCGGACAAACACCGGGGAGCTGTTTTTT.

This clonotype was seen at least ten times. J is TRBJ2-1 and V is TRBV19, with 10 bases fitting TRBD2. The germline gives CDR1 LNHDA, CDR2 SQIVND (reference sequence). Trimming at V came to 5 bases and at J to 2 bases, leaving 3 bases not matched to a gene. This CDR3 comprises 15 residues. The chain's CDR3 is CASSVSGGPYNEQFF. The CDR3 DNA reads as TGTGCCAGTAGTGTTAGCGGGGGGCCCTACAATGAGCAGTTCTTC.

This clonotype was found many times. This chain joins TRBV9 and TRBJ2-3; 8 positions match TRBD2. The germline V gene has CDR1 SGDLS and CDR2 YYNGEE. CDR3 length equals 16 residues. The V segment lost 2 bases and the J segment 2 bases; nucleotides outside the gene matches: 7. Here the CDR3 reads CASSVSGGGSTDTQYF. As DNA, the CDR3 is TGTGCCAGCAGCGTCTCTGGCGGGGGGTCCACAGATACGCAGTATTTT. Variable domain in full (rest from reference TRBV9 and TRBJ2-3): DSGVTQTPKHLITATGQRVTLRCSPRSGDLSVYWYQQSLDQGLQFLIQYYNGEERAKGNILERFSAQQFPDLHSELNLSSLELGDSALYFCASSVSGGGSTDTQYFGPGTRLTVL.

In its sample, this clonotype was seen many times. J is TRBJ1-5 and V is TRBV7-4; D remains ambiguous. Germline assignment: CDR1 SGHVT and CDR2 SQSDAQ. The CDR3 consists of 13 residues. Trimming removed 9 bases at V and 3 bases at J, with 12 bases between. CDR3 protein: CARPRGPNQPQHF. The CDR3 DNA is TGTGCCAGGCCCCGGGGTCCCAATCAGCCCCAGCATTTT.